The 14 T cell receptor beta chains reported below all come from one sample, sequenced in a study of control samples from healthy donors and cancer patients. Data came from immunoSEQ multiplex PCR; TCRdb stores just in-frame clones and leaves some out. The sample has 100,000 to 150,000 clones; 85% to 90% are singletons. The specimen was PBMCs. The receptor set was obtained from a man between 45 and 60 years old with head and neck cancer.

This clone was recorded only once. V usage is TRBV29-1 and J usage is TRBJ2-4; D is tentatively TRBD1 or TRBD2 (6 bases each). The V and J ends lost 4 bases and 8 bases respectively, with 15 bases between them. This CDR3 has 13 residues. Germline V gene sequence: CDR1 SQVTM, CDR2 ANQGSEA. The CDR3 DNA reads as TGCAGCGTTGGAGGGGGGTTCGGGGACATTCAGTACTTC. Residues: CSVGGGFGDIQYF.

V usage is TRBV13 and J usage is TRBJ1-5; D call uncertain. The CDR3 covers 12 residues. In germline, CDR1 is PRHDT, CDR2 FYEKMQ (reference sequence). The V and J ends lost 5 bases and 4 bases respectively, with 6 bases between them. The CDR3, as DNA: TGTGCCAGCAGCCTCAATAATCAGCCCCAGCATTTT. The encoded protein is CASSLNNQPQHF.

This clone was detected only a few times. The chain combines TRBV5-1 with TRBJ1-4; 8 bases match TRBD1. CDR3 length: 14 residues. Trimming cost V 4 bases and J 6 bases; bases outside gene matches: 5. Germline-derived CDR1 and CDR2 are SGHRS and YFSETQ. CDR3 protein: CASSRRGLDEKLFF. CDR3 sequence (DNA): TGCGCCAGCAGCCGCAGGGGGCTGGATGAAAAACTGTTTTTT.

The chain carries TRBV7-3 and TRBJ2-1; 12 bases are shared with TRBD2. The germline V gene encodes CDR1 SGHTA and CDR2 FQGTGA. This CDR3 region has 17 residues. The J segment lost 1 base and the V segment lost 2 bases, leaving 3 bases of the junction unmatched. As DNA, the CDR3 is TGTGCCAGCAGCTTACTAGCGGGGGGGCAATCCTACAATGAGCAGTTCTTC. This gives the protein CASSLLAGGQSYNEQFF. The full variable domain, its missing parts supplied by reference TRBV7-3 and TRBJ2-1, is GAGVSQTPSNKVTEKGKYVELRCDPISGHTALYWYRQSLGQGPEFLIYFQGTGAADDSGLPNDRFFAVRPEGSVSTLKIQRTERGDSAVYLCASSLLAGGQSYNEQFFGPGTRLTVL.

This chain links TRBV27 with TRBJ2-1; the D is unclear. With 1 base removed from V and 8 bases from J, the gap between germline ends came to 3 bases. The V gene's germline CDR1 is MNHEY and CDR2 SMNVEV (reference sequence). This CDR3 is built from 11 residues. The CDR3 is CASSLFDEQFF. The CDR3 DNA follows: TGTGCCAGCAGTTTATTCGATGAGCAGTTCTTC.

V usage is TRBV29-1 and J usage is TRBJ1-1; a possible D gene is TRBD1 (6 bases). CDR1 and CDR2 (germline): SQVTM, ANQGSEA. The CDR3 runs 13 residues. V was cut by 3 bases and J by 1 base, with 9 bases left in between. CDR3 DNA sequence: TGCAGCGTTGATCGACAGGAGAACACTGAAGCTTTCTTT. Translated, it gives CSVDRQENTEAFF.

The count of this clone is one. The V call is TRBV5-1, the J call TRBJ2-4; D remains unclear. Trimming removed 4 bases at V and 2 bases at J, with 16 bases between. The CDR3 is made up of 16 amino acids. Germline V gives CDR1 SGHRS, CDR2 YFSETQ. CDR3 amino acids: CASSETGFLSKNIQYF. DNA for the CDR3: TGCGCCAGCAGCGAGACCGGATTCTTGTCCAAAAACATTCAGTACTTC.

This rearrangement joins TRBV29-1 to TRBJ2-2, with D possibly being TRBD2 (6 bases). Germline V gene sequence: CDR1 SQVTM, CDR2 ANQGSEA. CDR3 length: 12 residues. Trimming took off 1 base at V and 7 bases at J, with 7 bases between the two ends. The DNA for the CDR3 is TGCAGCGTTGAAGGAGCGGGCGGGGAGCTGTTTTTT. Translated, it gives CSVEGAGGELFF.

This sequence joins TRBV6-1 and TRBJ2-7; 7 bases line up with TRBD1. The CDR3 length is 14 residues. Germline lookup yields CDR1 MNHNS and CDR2 SASEGT. V dropped 3 bases and J dropped 4; count of bases not matched to a gene: 6. The DNA for the CDR3 is TGTGCCAGCAGTGAGACAGGGATTAGGTACGAGCAGTACTTC. This translates into CASSETGIRYEQYF.

This clone appeared a single time. At one boundary the junction diverges from the germline segment, which might be a read error. The J gene is TRBJ2-7, the V gene TRBV7-2; TRBD1 matches at 9 bases. The CDR3 totals 12 residues. CDR1 is SGHTA and CDR2 is FQGNSA in the germline V gene. CDR3 nucleotides: TGTGCCAGCAGCCTACCCGGACAGGGGCTCGGCTTC. Protein sequence: CASSLPGQGLGF.

The CDR3 region has the DNA TGTGCCAGCAGCCCACGGACGGCCTCCTACGAGCAGTACTTC. Amino acids: CASSPRTASYEQYF. V is TRBV9 and J is TRBJ2-7; D not resolved. The length of the CDR3 is 14 residues. The germline V gene encodes CDR1 SGDLS and CDR2 YYNGEE. Between the trimmed V and J ends, which lost 4 bases and 0 bases, there was a span of 11 bases. The whole variable domain, remainder taken from reference TRBV9 and TRBJ2-7, is DSGVTQTPKHLITATGQRVTLRCSPRSGDLSVYWYQQSLDQGLQFLIQYYNGEERAKGNILERFSAQQFPDLHSELNLSSLELGDSALYFCASSPRTASYEQYFGPGTRLTVT.

The V gene is TRBV6-5, the J gene TRBJ2-7; the D gene is possibly TRBD1 (5 bases). CDR1 is MNHEY and CDR2 is SVGAGI in the germline V gene. The CDR3 runs to 12 residues. Trimming left V 2 bases short and J 3 bases short, with 5 bases between. The CDR3 nucleotides are TGTGCCAGCAGTTACCAGGGCTACGAGCAGTACTTC. Amino acids: CASSYQGYEQYF.

The chain links TRBV5-6 to TRBJ2-7, with a tentative D call TRBD1 (5 bases). Trimming removed 4 bases at V and 0 bases at J, with 11 bases between. This CDR3 region has 14 residues. The germline CDR1 and CDR2 sequences are SGHDT and YYEEEE. For the CDR3, the DNA is TGTGCCAGCAGCAGGGGTGGGGTCTCCTACGAGCAGTACTTC. Translating gives CASSRGGVSYEQYF.

The chain couples TRBV7-2 to TRBJ2-3; D is uncertain. V lost 3 bases, J lost 2 bases, and 12 bases lay in between. The CDR3 totals 15 residues. Germline V gene sequence: CDR1 SGHTA, CDR2 FQGNSA. CDR3 coding DNA: TGTGCCAGCAGCTTTGCAGCTACCTACACAGATACGCAGTATTTT. Protein product: CASSFAATYTDTQYF.